A single sample is the source of the 19 T cell receptor beta chains below, sequenced in a study of cytomegalovirus exposure and HLA in healthy donors. Only in-frame clones appear in the TCRdb table, and some are missing; sequencing was by immunoSEQ multiplex PCR. The sample has some 200,000 clones; 70% to 85% are singletons. The sequenced sample consisted of PBMCs. These receptors all come from a woman aged 25 to 39 in good health and CMV-seropositive.

In its sample, this clone was seen once. The chain has TRBV19 and TRBJ2-7; D may be TRBD2 (6 bases). This CDR3 contains 14 residues. Trimming took off 4 bases at V and 5 bases at J, with 15 bases between the two ends. Germline V gene data show CDR1 as LNHDA and CDR2 as SQIVND (reference sequence). The CDR3 sequence is CASSSITRGNEQYF. The CDR3 DNA reads as TGTGCCAGTAGTAGTATAACCCGGGGGAACGAGCAGTACTTC.

V is TRBV6-5 and J is TRBJ2-5; D gene unclear. V was pared by 6 bases and J by 4 bases, with 15 bases between. Germline V gene lookup returns CDR1 MNHEY and CDR2 SVGAGI. This CDR3 is 14 amino acids long. DNA for the CDR3: TGTGCCAGCAGGCCCCAGGTTTTCGGAGAGACCCAGTACTTC. It specifies CASRPQVFGETQYF.

Written as DNA, the CDR3 is TGCGCCAGCAGCTTGACTAGCGTAACCACAGATACGCAGTATTTT. It translates to CASSLTSVTTDTQYF. This chain links TRBV5-1 with TRBJ2-3; 7 positions agree with TRBD2. Trimming cost V 1 base and J 2 bases; bases outside gene matches: 4. The CDR3 is made up of 15 amino acids. Germline V CDR1 and CDR2: SGHRS, YFSETQ.

The genes are TRBV6-5 and TRBJ1-4; 7 bases map to TRBD1. Per germline, CDR1 MNHEY and CDR2 SVGAGI. The CDR3 covers 15 residues. V gave up 6 bases and J gave up 9 bases; unmatched junction bases: 13. Written as DNA, the CDR3 is TGTGCCAGCAGCCTATTTACAGGGGCGGAGAAAAAACTGTTTTTT. Its protein product is CASSLFTGAEKKLFF.

The V gene is TRBV5-6, the J gene TRBJ1-1; D might be TRBD1 (5 bases). Germline-derived CDR1 and CDR2 are SGHDT and YYEEEE. V lost 2 bases to trimming and J lost 5 bases, with 13 bases between them. This CDR3 comprises 14 residues. The CDR3 sequence: CASSFMGGSTEAFF. The DNA for the CDR3 is TGTGCCAGCAGCTTCATGGGGGGGAGTACTGAAGCTTTCTTT.

This rearrangement joins TRBV7-8 to TRBJ2-5; D is perhaps TRBD2 (5 bases). The V end lost 0 bases, the J end lost 5 bases, and 13 bases lay between the germline ends. The CDR3 has 15 residues. CDR1 SGHVS and CDR2 FQNEAQ come from the germline V gene. Here the CDR3 DNA reads TGTGCCAGCAGCTTAGCGGGAGAGGGAGCGGAGACCCAGTACTTC. Its translation is CASSLAGEGAETQYF.

The chain employs TRBV2 and TRBJ2-5; TRBD2 matches 7 bases. The CDR3 contains 13 residues. Germline V lookup: CDR1 SNHLY, CDR2 FYNNEI. The trim removed 7 bases at V and 1 base at J, leaving 3 bases unmatched. The CDR3 loop reads CASIRGVQETQYF. The CDR3 bases are TGTGCCAGCATACGGGGGGTCCAAGAGACCCAGTACTTC.

This rearrangement joins TRBV10-3 to TRBJ1-1; D is unclear. The CDR3 has 15 amino acids. V was shortened by 3 bases and J by 0 bases, with 11 bases between the two germline ends. Germline loops: CDR1 ENHRY, CDR2 SYGVKD. The CDR3 DNA is TGTGCCATCAGTGACTGGGCAGACATGAACACTGAAGCTTTCTTT. Encoded protein: CAISDWADMNTEAFF.

The chain links TRBV11-2 to TRBJ2-7; 14 nucleotides align to TRBD2. V lost 5 bases and J lost 4; bases outside the gene matches: 7. The length of the CDR3 is 16 residues. Germline CDR1 SGHAT, CDR2 FQNNGV. As DNA, the CDR3 is TGTGCCAGCAGCAAGTCCGGGACTAGCGGGAGATACGAGCAGTACTTC. Translating gives CASSKSGTSGRYEQYF.

The chain has TRBV5-4 and TRBJ1-3, with TRBD1 matching 7 bases. The length of the CDR3 is 15 residues. After removal of 2 bases from V and 2 bases from J, the junction contained 4 bases not matched to a gene. Per germline, CDR1 SGHNT and CDR2 YYREEE (reference sequence). The CDR3 DNA reads as TGTGCCAGCAGCTTCGCCGGGACAGCTGGAAACACCATATATTTT. This gives the protein CASSFAGTAGNTIYF.

The chain has TRBV30 and TRBJ2-1; 14 bases are shared with TRBD2. Germline loops: CDR1 GTSNPN, CDR2 SVGIG (reference sequence). The CDR3 loop spans 15 amino acids. V lost 2 bases and J lost 10; bases outside the gene matches: 7. The CDR3 loop is CAWSPGLAGAEEQFF. CDR3 DNA sequence: TGTGCCTGGAGTCCGGGACTAGCGGGAGCGGAGGAGCAGTTCTTC.

The J gene is TRBJ2-6, the V gene TRBV19; 7 nucleotides line up with TRBD1. This CDR3 is 16 amino acids long. Germline CDR1 is LNHDA and CDR2 is SQIVND (reference sequence). The ends lost 7 bases at V and 0 bases at J; junction bases unmatched: 6. CDR3: CASIETGLSGANVLTF. In nucleotides, the CDR3 is TGTGCCAGTATTGAGACAGGGCTCTCTGGGGCCAACGTCCTGACTTTC.

This clone was found a few times. The V gene is TRBV6-1, the J gene TRBJ2-7, with TRBD1 identical over 9 bases. The germline gives CDR1 MNHNS, CDR2 SASEGT. The trim removed 4 bases at V and 2 bases at J, leaving 9 bases unmatched. This CDR3 comprises 16 residues. The CDR3, as DNA: TGTGCCAGCAGTGCGGGACAGGGTTTTCTTGCCTACGAGCAGTACTTC. Translated, it gives CASSAGQGFLAYEQYF.

This chain connects TRBV4-1 to TRBJ2-3, with D possibly matching TRBD1 (5 bases). This CDR3 spans 14 amino acids. From germline, CDR1 is MGHRA and CDR2 YSYEKL. V lost 4 bases, J lost 2 bases, and 10 bases lay in between. The CDR3: CASSLGQITDTQYF. CDR3 in DNA: TGCGCCAGCAGCCTAGGACAAATCACAGATACGCAGTATTTT.

The rearrangement joins TRBV6-6 to TRBJ2-2; 9 nucleotides align to TRBD1. Germline loops: CDR1 MNHNY, CDR2 SVGAGI (reference sequence). V shed 6 bases and J 4 bases; nucleotides not matched to a gene: 9. This CDR3 is 16 amino acids long. CDR3 protein: CASRLTGTGTTGELFF. CDR3 nucleotide sequence: TGTGCCAGCAGATTAACCGGGACAGGGACCACCGGGGAGCTGTTTTTT.

The rearrangement uses TRBV7-9 and TRBJ1-2; 9 bases align to TRBD1. V lost 5 bases, J lost 12 bases, and 7 bases stayed unmatched. CDR1 is SEHNR, CDR2 FQNEAQ, per germline (reference sequence). The CDR3 is made up of 12 amino acids. This CDR3 is CASSQGQGADTF. In DNA form, the CDR3 reads TGTGCCAGCAGCCAGGGACAGGGTGCGGACACCTTC.

The rearrangement uses TRBV6-5 and TRBJ1-2, with D possibly matching TRBD1 (5 bases). The V and J ends lost 6 bases and 8 bases respectively, with 19 bases between them. CDR3 length: 14 residues. CDR1 is MNHEY, CDR2 SVGAGI, per germline. The DNA of the CDR3 is TGTGCCAGCAGACTCCATTCAGGGTCTGGCGGCTACACCTTC. It encodes CASRLHSGSGGYTF.

V is TRBV27 and J is TRBJ2-2, with D maybe TRBD2 (5 bases). The germline V gene encodes CDR1 MNHEY and CDR2 SMNVEV (reference sequence). This CDR3 comprises 17 residues. Deletions cut 6 bases from V and 2 bases from J, with 19 bases between. CDR3 coding DNA: TGTGCCAGCAGGTCTCCCCCGGGGATGGCCAACACCGGGGAGCTGTTTTTT. Its translation: CASRSPPGMANTGELFF.

The chain carries TRBV6-1 and TRBJ2-2, with 9 positions matching TRBD1. Germline CDR1 and CDR2: MNHNS and SASEGT. The CDR3 runs to 15 residues. V was clipped by 7 bases and J by 4 bases; unmatched bases: 7. The CDR3 loop is CASILDRGGTGELFF. CDR3 in DNA: TGTGCCAGCATTCTGGACAGGGGCGGCACCGGGGAGCTGTTTTTT.